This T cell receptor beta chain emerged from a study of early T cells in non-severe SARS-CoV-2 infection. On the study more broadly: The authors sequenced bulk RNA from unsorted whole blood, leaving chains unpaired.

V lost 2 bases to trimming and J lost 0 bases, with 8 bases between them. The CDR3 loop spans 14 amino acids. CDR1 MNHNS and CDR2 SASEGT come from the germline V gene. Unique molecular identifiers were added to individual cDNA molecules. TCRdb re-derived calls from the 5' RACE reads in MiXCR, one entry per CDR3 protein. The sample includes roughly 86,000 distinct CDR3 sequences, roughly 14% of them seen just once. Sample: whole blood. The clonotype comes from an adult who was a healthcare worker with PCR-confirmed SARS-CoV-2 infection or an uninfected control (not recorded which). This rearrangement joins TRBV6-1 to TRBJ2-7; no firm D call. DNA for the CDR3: TGTGCCAGCAGTGAAACAGCAAGCTCCTACGAGCAGTACGTC. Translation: CASSETASSYEQYV.